This TCR beta chain emerged from a study of radiotherapy plus CTLA-4 blockade in lung cancer. Whole-study findings and limits: Among blood TCR repertoires after radiotherapy plus ipilimumab, tumor-derived clones expanded. How blood T cell clones changed early, along with interferon-beta, reportedly forecast response best.

Those patients who had chemo-refractory metastatic non-small-cell lung cancer were given focal radiation along with CTLA-4 blockade through ipilimumab. With respect to this clone: Its cognate antigen is unknown.

CDR1 and CDR2 (germline): SQVTM, ANQGSEA. The V end was cut by 4 bases, the J end by 2 bases, with 8 bases between. The CDR3 sequence is 12 residues long. The assay was immunoSEQ multiplex PCR, and TCRdb's table has in-frame clones only and misses some. The sample holds roughly 90,000 clones, approximately 80% seen once. The rearrangement links TRBV29-1 to TRBJ2-5; D remains ambiguous. The sequence derives from a human donor with non-small cell lung cancer that progressed on radiotherapy plus ipilimumab. The input for sequencing was peripheral blood, taken from a patient treated with radiotherapy plus ipilimumab. This chain's CDR3 is CSVGLIQETQYF. The CDR3 DNA sequence: TGCAGCGTTGGGCTGATACAAGAGACCCAGTACTTC.